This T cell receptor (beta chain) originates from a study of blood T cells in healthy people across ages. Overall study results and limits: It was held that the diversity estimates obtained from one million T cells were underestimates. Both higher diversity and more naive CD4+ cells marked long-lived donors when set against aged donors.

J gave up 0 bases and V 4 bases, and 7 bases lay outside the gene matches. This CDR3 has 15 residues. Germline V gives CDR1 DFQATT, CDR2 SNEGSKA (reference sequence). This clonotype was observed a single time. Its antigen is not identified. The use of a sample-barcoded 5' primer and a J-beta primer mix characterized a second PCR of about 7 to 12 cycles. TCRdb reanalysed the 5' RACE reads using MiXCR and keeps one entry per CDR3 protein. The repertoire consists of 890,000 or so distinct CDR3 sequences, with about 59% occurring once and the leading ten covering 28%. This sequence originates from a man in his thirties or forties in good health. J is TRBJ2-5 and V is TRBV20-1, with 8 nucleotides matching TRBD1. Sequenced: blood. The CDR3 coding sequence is TGCAGTGCTATCCCGGGACAGGAAAACCAAGAGACCCAGTACTTC. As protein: CSAIPGQENQETQYF.